This TCR beta chain was observed in a study of regulatory and conventional T cells in RAG deficiency. Study outcomes and limitations: Omenn syndrome and CID/AS patients had around 100-fold fewer unique Treg TCR beta sequences, versus roughly 10-fold elsewhere. Omenn patients showed >85% Treg-Tconv overlap and shorter CDR3 lengths. RAG-deficient patients showed markedly lower Shannon entropy and higher Simpson indices than control T-cell subsets.

Sequencing was performed with immunoSEQ multiplex PCR; in TCRdb, only in-frame clones are kept and a portion is missing. The sample lists fewer than 35,000 clones; approximately 89% were seen once. In the case of this clone: The antigen remains unidentified.

The germline V and J ends were trimmed by 2 bases and 4 bases, with 7 bases remaining between them. Germline values: CDR1 MNHEY, CDR2 SMNVEV (reference sequence). This CDR3 has 13 residues. The same data also went into a second study, on regulatory T cells. Per that paper: The PCR used 52 TRBV and 13 TRBJ primers. Patient repertoires had restricted TRB V-J pairs and skewed V and J usage, most in Tregs.

The rearrangement links TRBV27 to TRBJ2-3, with D perhaps TRBD1 (6 bases). The source of this sequence is a human donor in good health. Sample: CD8+ T cells sorted from blood. The CDR3 protein is CASSLTGPDTQYF. The CDR3 nucleotides read TGTGCCAGCAGTTTAACAGGGCCAGATACGCAGTATTTT.